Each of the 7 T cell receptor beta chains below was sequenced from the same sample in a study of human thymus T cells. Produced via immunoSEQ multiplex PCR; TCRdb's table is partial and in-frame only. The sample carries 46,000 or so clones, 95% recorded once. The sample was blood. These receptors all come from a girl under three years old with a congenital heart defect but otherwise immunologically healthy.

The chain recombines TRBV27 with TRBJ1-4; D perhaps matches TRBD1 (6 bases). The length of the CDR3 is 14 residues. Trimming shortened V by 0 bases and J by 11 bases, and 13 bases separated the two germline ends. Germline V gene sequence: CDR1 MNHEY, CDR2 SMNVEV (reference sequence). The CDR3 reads CASSLSVQGGKLFF. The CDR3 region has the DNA TGTGCCAGCAGTTTATCCGTACAGGGAGGGAAACTGTTTTTT. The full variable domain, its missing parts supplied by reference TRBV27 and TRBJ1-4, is EAQVTQNPRYLITVTGKKLTVTCSQNMNHEYMSWYRQDPGLGLRQIYYSMNVEVTDKGDVPEGYKVSRKEKRNFPLILESPSPNQTSLYFCASSLSVQGGKLFFGSGTQLSVL.

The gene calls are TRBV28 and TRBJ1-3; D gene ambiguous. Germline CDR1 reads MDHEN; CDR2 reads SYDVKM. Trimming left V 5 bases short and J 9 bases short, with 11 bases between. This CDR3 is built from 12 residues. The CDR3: CASSILGGTIYF. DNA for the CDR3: TGTGCCAGCAGTATCCTCGGAGGCACCATATATTTT.

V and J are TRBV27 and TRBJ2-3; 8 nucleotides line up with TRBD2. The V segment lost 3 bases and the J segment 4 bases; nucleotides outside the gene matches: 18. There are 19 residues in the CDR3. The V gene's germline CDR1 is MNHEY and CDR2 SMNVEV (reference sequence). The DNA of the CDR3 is TGTGCCAGCAGTTTCCTCGCACCGACTAGCGCGACCCCCGCAGATACGCAGTATTTT. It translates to CASSFLAPTSATPADTQYF.

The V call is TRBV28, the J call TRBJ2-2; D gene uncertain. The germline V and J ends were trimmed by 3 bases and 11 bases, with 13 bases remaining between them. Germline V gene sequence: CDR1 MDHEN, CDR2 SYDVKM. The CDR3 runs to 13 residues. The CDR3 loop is CASSLDPLSELFF. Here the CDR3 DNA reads TGTGCCAGCAGTTTGGACCCTTTGAGTGAGCTGTTTTTT. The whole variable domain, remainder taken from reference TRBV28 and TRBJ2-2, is DVKVTQSSRYLVKRTGEKVFLECVQDMDHENMFWYRQDPGLGLRLIYFSYDVKMKEKGDIPEGYSVSREKKERFSLILESASTNQTSMYLCASSLDPLSELFFGEGSRLTVL.

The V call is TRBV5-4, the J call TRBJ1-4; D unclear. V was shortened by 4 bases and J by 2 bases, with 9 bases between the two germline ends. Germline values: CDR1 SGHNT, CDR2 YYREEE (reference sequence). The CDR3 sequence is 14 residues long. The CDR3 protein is CASSRTVTNEKLFF. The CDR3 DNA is TGTGCCAGCAGCCGGACCGTCACTAATGAAAAACTGTTTTTT.

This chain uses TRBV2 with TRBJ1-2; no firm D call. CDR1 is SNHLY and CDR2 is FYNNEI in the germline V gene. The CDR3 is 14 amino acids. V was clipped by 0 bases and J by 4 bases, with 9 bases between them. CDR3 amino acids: CASSEAIGFYGYTF. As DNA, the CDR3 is TGTGCCAGCAGTGAAGCGATCGGCTTCTATGGCTACACCTTC.

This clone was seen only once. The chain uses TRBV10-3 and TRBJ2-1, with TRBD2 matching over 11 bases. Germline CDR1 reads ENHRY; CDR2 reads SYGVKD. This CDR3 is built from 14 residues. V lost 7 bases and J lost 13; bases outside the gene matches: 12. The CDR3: CAIKVGAGLAEQFF. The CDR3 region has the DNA TGTGCCATCAAGGTGGGAGCGGGACTAGCGGAACAGTTCTTC.